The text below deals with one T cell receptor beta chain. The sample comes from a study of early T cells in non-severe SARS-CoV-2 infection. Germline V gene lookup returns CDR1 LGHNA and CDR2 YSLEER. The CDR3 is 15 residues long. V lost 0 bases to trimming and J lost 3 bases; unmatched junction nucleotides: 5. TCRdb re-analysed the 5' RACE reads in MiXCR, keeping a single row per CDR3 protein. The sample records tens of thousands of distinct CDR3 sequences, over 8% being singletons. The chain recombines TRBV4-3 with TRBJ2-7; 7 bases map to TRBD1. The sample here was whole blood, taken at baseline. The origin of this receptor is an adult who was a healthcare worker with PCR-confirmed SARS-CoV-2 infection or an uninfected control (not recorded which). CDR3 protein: CASSQDLWDSYEQYF. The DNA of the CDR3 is TGCGCCAGCAGCCAAGACCTATGGGACAGCTACGAGCAGTACTTC.